Below, one TCR beta chain is given with its context. The study ran its PCR with 60 Vbeta and 13 Jbeta primers. The table came from immunoSEQ multiplex PCR; TCRdb's copy has only in-frame clones and leaves some out. The sample includes about 140,000 clones, roughly 76% of them seen just once. This entry is derived from a study of cytomegalovirus exposure and HLA in healthy donors. Germline values: CDR1 MNHNS, CDR2 SASEGT. The germline V and J ends were trimmed by 4 bases and 0 bases, with 7 bases remaining between them. The CDR3 is made up of 14 amino acids. This clonotype was obtained from a female donor in good health and CMV-seronegative. The material sequenced was PBMCs. The rearrangement uses TRBV6-1 and TRBJ1-5; no definite D call. CDR3 in amino acids: CASSGKYSNQPQHF. The CDR3 DNA reads TGTGCCAGCAGTGGTAAATATAGCAATCAGCCCCAGCATTTT.